The 31 T cell receptor beta chains presented below share a single source sample, sequenced in a study of blood T cell repertoires in COVID-19. Sequenced by immunoSEQ multiplex PCR; TCRdb stores in-frame clones only, minus some. The repertoire holds more than 200,000 clones, under 90% seen once, with under 5.5% in the top ten. The sequencing sample was made of peripheral blood. These receptors were collected from a man aged 55 to 70 with acute or convalescent COVID-19.

This chain links TRBV28 with TRBJ2-7, with D possibly TRBD2 on 5 matching bases. The V gene's germline CDR1 is MDHEN and CDR2 SYDVKM. CDR3 size: 15 residues. V gave up 4 bases and J gave up 3 bases, with 16 bases separating them. CDR3 DNA: TGTGCCAGCAGTTCGCGGTCCAGAGGGTTCTACGAGCAGTACTTC. It yields the protein CASSSRSRGFYEQYF.

V is TRBV6-2 or TRBV6-3 and J is TRBJ2-7; TRBD2 agrees at 15 bases. V lost 4 bases and J lost 0; bases outside the gene matches: 7. The germline V gene encodes CDR1 MNHEY and CDR2 SVGEGT. CDR3 size: 18 residues. This CDR3 reads CASSLGLAGGPLSYEQYF. The CDR3 DNA reads TGTGCCAGCAGTTTGGGACTAGCGGGAGGTCCCCTCTCCTACGAGCAGTACTTC.

A remark on this clone: Within the sample, other DNA sequences also encode this same CDR3. CDR3 in amino acids: CASSLVAGGGNEQFF. The DNA for the CDR3 is TGTGCCAGCAGCTTAGTAGCGGGAGGGGGAAATGAGCAGTTCTTC. The rearrangement uses TRBV7-2 and TRBJ2-1, with TRBD2 identical over 11 bases. This CDR3 is 15 amino acids long. Per germline, CDR1 SGHTA and CDR2 FQGNSA. V dropped 1 base and J dropped 7; count of bases not matched to a gene: 3.

The chain links TRBV7-2 to TRBJ1-5, with 8 bases aligning to TRBD1. The CDR3 covers 17 residues. V shed 1 base and J 3 bases; nucleotides not matched to a gene: 8. Germline V gene sequence: CDR1 SGHTA, CDR2 FQGNSA. CDR3 nucleotides: TGTGCCAGCAGCTTAGACACAGGGGGTATAATCAATCAGCCCCAGCATTTT. This gives the protein CASSLDTGGIINQPQHF.

The chain carries TRBV5-1 and TRBJ1-4; 8 nucleotides line up with TRBD1. V was clipped by 4 bases and J by 7 bases; unmatched bases: 6. Germline V lookup: CDR1 SGHRS, CDR2 YFSETQ. The CDR3 has 14 residues. Here the CDR3 DNA reads TGCGCCAGCAGCCCCGACAGGGGTGGTGAAAAACTGTTTTTT. This gives the protein CASSPDRGGEKLFF.

The genes are TRBV5-1 and TRBJ1-6; the D is unclear. This CDR3 has 13 amino acids. Trimming took 1 base from V and 5 from J, leaving 4 bases between them. Germline V lookup: CDR1 SGHRS, CDR2 YFSETQ. The CDR3 loop is CASSLSDNSPLHF. The DNA of the CDR3 is TGCGCCAGCAGCTTGTCGGATAATTCACCCCTCCACTTT.

This sequence joins TRBV28 and TRBJ2-7; D is uncertain. Germline CDR1 and CDR2: MDHEN and SYDVKM. This CDR3 is 12 amino acids long. The V end lost 3 bases, the J end lost 3 bases, and 6 bases lay between the germline ends. CDR3 nucleotide sequence: TGTGCCAGCAGTTTTCAGATCTACGAGCAGTACTTC. Its protein is CASSFQIYEQYF.

The CDR3 reads CASSYPIWDTQYF. Written as DNA, the CDR3 is TGTGCCAGCAGCTATCCTATTTGGGATACGCAGTATTTT. The chain has TRBV28 and TRBJ2-3; D gene ambiguous. CDR1 and CDR2 (germline): MDHEN, SYDVKM. There are 13 residues in the CDR3. The ends were cut back, 6 bases at V and 6 bases at J, with 13 bases in the middle.

The chain employs TRBV7-9 and TRBJ1-1, with D uncertain. Trimming pared 7 bases from V and 4 bases from J, leaving 13 bases between. Germline V CDR1 and CDR2: SEHNR, FQNEAQ (reference sequence). CDR3 length: 13 amino acids. The CDR3 spells CASTGSGGTEAFF. CDR3 DNA sequence: TGTGCCAGCACCGGCTCTGGTGGCACTGAAGCTTTCTTT.

Here the CDR3 DNA reads TGTGCCAGCAGGAAAGGGACTAGCGGGGGAACCGACTCTGGGGCCAACGTCCTGACTTTC. As protein: CASRKGTSGGTDSGANVLTF. V usage is TRBV27 and J usage is TRBJ2-6, with 14 bases that match TRBD2. V trimming: 6 bases; J trimming: 0 bases; junction bases outside the gene matches: 10. CDR3 length: 20 amino acids. Looked up from germline, CDR1 is MNHEY and CDR2 is SMNVEV (reference sequence).

The gene calls are TRBV29-1 and TRBJ1-1; D might be TRBD1 (6 bases). Germline V lookup: CDR1 SQVTM, CDR2 ANQGSEA. Trimming left V 4 bases short and J 10 bases short, with 19 bases between. This CDR3 has 13 amino acids. The CDR3, as DNA: TGCAGCGTTGTGGGTATGGGGGGGCTGGTAGCTTTCTTT. Translating gives CSVVGMGGLVAFF.

The gene calls are TRBV3-1 (or the pseudogene TRBV3-2) and TRBJ2-3, with 8 bases lining up with TRBD1. Germline assignment: CDR1 LGHDT and CDR2 YNNKEL (reference sequence). Trimming removed 3 bases from V and 4 bases from J; junction bases left unmatched: 3. The CDR3 has 14 residues. CDR3 DNA: TGTGCCAGCAGCCACAGGGGGCCACCAGATACGCAGTATTTT. This codes for CASSHRGPPDTQYF.

The chain links TRBV6-5 to TRBJ1-3, with TRBD1 identical over 9 bases. Trimming took 6 bases from V and 3 from J; bases not matched to a gene: 3. The CDR3 runs 14 residues. Germline V gene data show CDR1 as MNHEY and CDR2 as SVGAGI. The CDR3 sequence is CASRTGQGGNTIYF. CDR3 nucleotide sequence: TGTGCCAGCAGGACGGGACAGGGTGGAAACACCATATATTTT.

The chain recombines TRBV6-5 with TRBJ1-1; D gene uncertain. From germline, CDR1 is MNHEY and CDR2 SVGAGI. Trimming cost V 2 bases and J 4 bases, with 8 bases left between them. CDR3 length equals 13 residues. The CDR3 sequence is CASSYKRSTEAFF. CDR3 bases: TGTGCCAGCAGTTACAAGAGGAGCACTGAAGCTTTCTTT.

This clone was counted a few times. This chain joins TRBV7-3 and TRBJ1-2; 7 positions match TRBD1. The V gene end was trimmed by 4 bases and the J gene end by 6 bases; junction bases not matched to a gene: 8. Germline lookup yields CDR1 SGHTA and CDR2 FQGTGA. The CDR3 runs to 14 residues. CDR3 coding DNA: TGTGCCAGCAGCTCAGGGGTGACAGGGAATGGCTACACCTTC. This sequence encodes CASSSGVTGNGYTF.

V is TRBV28 and J is TRBJ1-1; D is ambiguous. Germline CDR1 reads MDHEN; CDR2 reads SYDVKM. V gave up 4 bases and J gave up 3 bases, with 6 bases separating them. CDR3 length equals 12 residues. Here the CDR3 DNA reads TGTGCCAGCAGTTCCCCTTACACTGAAGCTTTCTTT. It is translated as CASSSPYTEAFF.

This clone was found a few times. This chain uses TRBV6-4 with TRBJ1-2; a possible D gene is TRBD1 (6 bases). CDR1 and CDR2 from the germline V gene are MRHNA and SNTAGT. The CDR3 totals 14 residues. V shed 3 bases and J shed 5 bases, with 13 bases lying between them. The CDR3 DNA is TGTGCCAGCAGTGAGGGCAGGGGTTCATATGGCTACACCTTC. As protein: CASSEGRGSYGYTF.

The chain recombines TRBV7-9 with TRBJ1-2; 11 nucleotides align to TRBD1. The CDR3 extends over 14 amino acids. Germline V gives CDR1 SEHNR, CDR2 FQNEAQ (reference sequence). Trimming cost V 5 bases and J 8 bases; bases outside gene matches: 7. This CDR3 reads CASSEGQGAEGYTF. As DNA, the CDR3 is TGTGCCAGCAGCGAAGGACAGGGGGCCGAAGGCTACACCTTC.

The V and J genes are TRBV6-2 or TRBV6-3 and TRBJ1-2; D gene unclear. Germline lookup yields CDR1 MNHEY and CDR2 SVGEGT. V dropped 0 bases and J dropped 2 bases, with 4 bases sitting between them. The CDR3 runs 13 residues. Here the CDR3 DNA reads TGTGCCAGCAGTTACTCGAGAAACTATGGCTACACCTTC. Protein: CASSYSRNYGYTF.

The chain joins TRBV19 to TRBJ2-1; 7 bases are shared with TRBD2. The junction had 6 bases not matched to a gene; V was cut back by 6 bases and J by 1 base. The CDR3 has 15 amino acids. From germline, CDR1 is LNHDA and CDR2 SQIVND (reference sequence). DNA for the CDR3: TGTGCCAGTAGCCGGGGGGAGACGTCCTACAATGAGCAGTTCTTC. Translation gives CASSRGETSYNEQFF.

V and J are TRBV19 and TRBJ2-7; 8 positions match TRBD1. V lost 8 bases to trimming and J lost 0 bases; unmatched junction nucleotides: 6. Germline CDR1 is LNHDA and CDR2 is SQIVND (reference sequence). This CDR3 comprises 14 residues. The CDR3 here is CASANRGNSYEQYF. The CDR3 nucleotides are TGTGCCAGTGCGAACAGGGGGAACTCCTACGAGCAGTACTTC. Together with reference TRBV19 and TRBJ2-7, the CDR3 gives the full variable domain: DGGITQSPKYLFRKEGQNVTLSCEQNLNHDAMYWYRQDPGQGLRLIYYSQIVNDFQKGDIAEGYSVSREKKESFPLTVTSAQKNPTAFYLCASANRGNSYEQYFGPGTRLTVT.

The CDR3 nucleotides read TGTGCCATCCAGGGGGCGGACACTTTTAGCTACACCTTC. Its protein is CAIQGADTFSYTF. The chain has TRBV10-3 and TRBJ1-2, with 8 bases identical to TRBD1. Looked up from germline, CDR1 is ENHRY and CDR2 is SYGVKD. With V trimmed by 8 bases and J by 9 bases, 11 bases remained unmatched. The CDR3 is made up of 13 amino acids.

The rearrangement links TRBV14 to TRBJ2-1; 8 bases align to TRBD2. The CDR3 has 13 residues. With 6 bases clipped from V and 13 bases from J, the junction kept 11 bases outside the gene matches. Germline V gene sequence: CDR1 SGHDN, CDR2 FVKESK. CDR3 nucleotides: TGTGCCAGCAGTACCTCAGCGGGAGACCACCAGTTCTTC. Its protein product is CASSTSAGDHQFF.

About this clone: Other DNA sequences from this sample encode an identical CDR3 as well. J is TRBJ1-2 and V is TRBV9; 9 nucleotides align to TRBD1. The CDR3 loop spans 12 amino acids. CDR1 is SGDLS, CDR2 YYNGEE, per germline. Trimming took 3 bases from V and 8 from J; bases not matched to a gene: 2. CDR3: CASSAQGAGYTF. The CDR3 nucleotides read TGTGCCAGCAGCGCACAGGGGGCAGGCTACACCTTC.

The chain couples TRBV12-3 or TRBV12-4 to TRBJ2-1; TRBD1 might be the D (6 bases). Trimming stripped 7 bases from V and 7 bases from J, with 14 bases between. CDR3 size: 13 residues. CDR3 sequence (DNA): TGTGCCAGCACCTTAGGGACATCGAATGAGCAGTTCTTC. Protein product: CASTLGTSNEQFF.

This clone occurred once. This chain joins TRBV3-1 (or the pseudogene TRBV3-2) and TRBJ1-6; unclear D gene. Germline CDR1 is LGHDT and CDR2 is YNNKEL (reference sequence). The CDR3 consists of 17 residues. The V and J ends lost 1 base and 0 bases respectively, with 10 bases between them. CDR3 nucleotide sequence: TGTGCCAGCAGCCAAGCTCGGGGTAGCTCCTATAATTCACCCCTCCACTTT. Encoded protein: CASSQARGSSYNSPLHF.

This chain links TRBV6-6 with TRBJ2-2; D not certain. Per the germline V gene, CDR1 is MNHNY and CDR2 is SVGAGI (reference sequence). Trimming removed 8 bases from V and 10 bases from J, with 14 bases in between. This CDR3 has 12 amino acids. This CDR3 reads CASSHTEAELFF. For the CDR3, the DNA is TGTGCCAGCTCCCATACCGAGGCGGAGCTGTTTTTT.

This clone was recorded a few times. The chain combines TRBV10-3 with TRBJ1-3, with no clear D. Trimming took 7 bases from V and 0 from J, leaving 7 bases between them. Per the germline V gene, CDR1 is ENHRY and CDR2 is SYGVKD. The CDR3 sequence is 13 residues long. The CDR3 loop reads CAIKLSSGNTIYF. CDR3 nucleotides: TGTGCCATCAAACTGTCCTCTGGAAACACCATATATTTT.

Ten or more counts support this clone. The same CDR3 also results from other DNA sequences found in this sample. The V call is TRBV28, the J call TRBJ1-5; maybe TRBD1 (5 bases). CDR3 length: 15 residues. Germline CDR1 is MDHEN and CDR2 is SYDVKM. The V gene lost 2 bases and the J gene lost 1 base, with 9 bases spanning the gap. The CDR3 is CASSLGRGSNQPQHF. The CDR3 bases are TGTGCCAGCAGTTTAGGTAGGGGAAGCAATCAGCCCCAGCATTTT.

This chain uses TRBV2 with TRBJ2-3; 8 bases line up with TRBD2. Germline lookup yields CDR1 SNHLY and CDR2 FYNNEI. CDR3 size: 16 residues. Trimming at V came to 1 base and at J to 2 bases, leaving 5 bases not matched to a gene. In nucleotides, the CDR3 is TGTGCCAGCAGTGAAGACGGGGGGGCCATCACAGATACGCAGTATTTT. Amino acid sequence: CASSEDGGAITDTQYF.

V usage is TRBV7-8 and J usage is TRBJ2-5; TRBD2 matches at 7 bases. After removal of 1 base from V and 1 base from J, the junction contained 6 bases not matched to a gene. From germline, CDR1 is SGHVS and CDR2 FQNEAQ. The CDR3 extends over 16 amino acids. CDR3 coding DNA: TGTGCCAGCAGCTTAGGGACTAGATCTCCCCAAGAGACCCAGTACTTC. This encodes CASSLGTRSPQETQYF.